Listed here are 9 T cell receptor beta chains from one sample, sequenced in a study of blood T cell repertoires in COVID-19. Measured with immunoSEQ multiplex PCR; TCRdb has only the in-frame clones, and not every one. The table includes more than 90,000 clones, roughly 84% detected once. Source material: peripheral blood. The receptors come from a woman in her 70s with acute or convalescent COVID-19.

V and J are TRBV11-2 and TRBJ2-2; unclear D gene. The CDR3 covers 16 residues. CDR1 and CDR2 (germline): SGHAT, FQNNGV. Deletions cut 1 base from V and 6 bases from J, with 15 bases between. The CDR3 protein is CASSLGKLVDPGELFF. The CDR3 nucleotides are TGTGCCAGCAGCTTAGGAAAGCTAGTAGACCCCGGGGAGCTGTTTTTT.

The chain combines TRBV5-1 with TRBJ1-1; TRBD1 is a possible D gene (5 bases). This CDR3 has 16 amino acids. V was cut by 0 bases and J by 4 bases, with 16 bases left in between. Germline values: CDR1 SGHRS, CDR2 YFSETQ. CDR3 sequence (DNA): TGCGCCAGCAGCTTGGTGCCCCGGGGGATGGCCACTGAAGCTTTCTTT. This gives the protein CASSLVPRGMATEAFF.

The genes are TRBV4-2 and TRBJ2-1; TRBD2 might be the D (6 bases). The germline gives CDR1 LGHNA, CDR2 YNFKEQ. The CDR3 is made up of 15 amino acids. Deletions cut 0 bases from V and 0 bases from J, with 6 bases between. Written as DNA, the CDR3 is TGTGCCAGCAGCCAAGAGGGGGGCTCCTACAATGAGCAGTTCTTC. Its protein product is CASSQEGGSYNEQFF.

This clone was seen just once. V is TRBV6-6 and J is TRBJ1-3; 9 nucleotides line up with TRBD1. The CDR3 runs 16 residues. V dropped 6 bases and J dropped 2; count of bases not matched to a gene: 8. Germline CDR1 MNHNY, CDR2 SVGAGI (reference sequence). CDR3 nucleotide sequence: TGTGCCAGCAGAGATTCCGGGACAGGGCCTGGAAACACCATATATTTT. It encodes CASRDSGTGPGNTIYF.

The CDR3 loop is CASSEVLTGISGANVLTF. As DNA, the CDR3 is TGTGCCAGCAGTGAAGTGTTAACAGGGATCTCTGGGGCCAACGTCCTGACTTTC. This chain connects TRBV6-1 to TRBJ2-6; tentatively, D is TRBD1 (6 bases). This CDR3 region has 18 residues. Trimming pared 1 base from V and 0 bases from J, leaving 13 bases between. CDR1 and CDR2 (germline): MNHNS, SASEGT.

The chain employs TRBV11-2 and TRBJ2-3, with 9 positions matching TRBD1. V dropped 4 bases and J dropped 5; count of bases not matched to a gene: 7. CDR3 length: 15 amino acids. CDR1 is SGHAT, CDR2 FQNNGV, per germline. The DNA of the CDR3 is TGTGCCAGCAGCTACCGGGACAGGGCACGAGATACGCAGTATTTT. It is translated as CASSYRDRARDTQYF.

This rearrangement joins TRBV18 to TRBJ1-5; tentative D call: TRBD1 (6 bases). The CDR3 contains 16 residues. Germline V gene lookup returns CDR1 KGHSH and CDR2 LQKENI. Trimming left V 0 bases short and J 2 bases short, with 11 bases between. The CDR3 reads CASSPPGGAGNQPQHF. In DNA form, the CDR3 reads TGTGCCAGCTCACCACCGGGGGGGGCGGGCAATCAGCCCCAGCATTTT.

The V gene is TRBV30, the J gene TRBJ2-5; 7 bases fit TRBD2. V trimming: 2 bases; J trimming: 3 bases; junction bases outside the gene matches: 9. Germline CDR1 is GTSNPN and CDR2 is SVGIG (reference sequence). CDR3 length: 15 amino acids. The DNA for the CDR3 is TGTGCCTGGAGTTGGGGGGGAGCGCTCAAAGAGACCCAGTACTTC. The encoded protein is CAWSWGGALKETQYF.

This clone occurred once. The rearrangement links TRBV18 to TRBJ1-1; D unclear. This CDR3 comprises 15 residues. Germline CDR1 is KGHSH and CDR2 is LQKENI. Trimming shortened V by 3 bases and J by 1 base, and 12 bases separated the two germline ends. The CDR3 DNA is TGTGCCAGCTCACCCCGGGATCCTTCGAACACTGAAGCTTTCTTT. This gives the protein CASSPRDPSNTEAFF.